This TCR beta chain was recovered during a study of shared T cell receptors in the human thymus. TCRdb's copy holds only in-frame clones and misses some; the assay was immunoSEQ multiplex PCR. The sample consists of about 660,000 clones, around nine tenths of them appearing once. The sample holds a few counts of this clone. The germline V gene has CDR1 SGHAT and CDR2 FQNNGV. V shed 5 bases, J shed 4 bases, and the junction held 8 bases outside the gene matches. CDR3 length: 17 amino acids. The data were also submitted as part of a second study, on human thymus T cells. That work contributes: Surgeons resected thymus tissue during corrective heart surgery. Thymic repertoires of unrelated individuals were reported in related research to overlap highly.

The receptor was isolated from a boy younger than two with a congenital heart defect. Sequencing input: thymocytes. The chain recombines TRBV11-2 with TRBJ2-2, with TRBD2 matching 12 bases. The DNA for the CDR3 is TGTGCCAGCAGCCCACCCCTAGCGGGAGGGACCACCGGGGAGCTGTTTTTT. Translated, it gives CASSPPLAGGTTGELFF.